The rows below give T cell receptor beta chains drawn from one sample of a study of T cells in localized non-small cell lung cancer. The repertoire was sequenced with immunoSEQ multiplex PCR; TCRdb's copy has only in-frame clones and lacks some. The sample lists just under 1,500 clones, under 30% occurring once. The sample in question was normal lung tissue next to the tumor, obtained before any cancer treatment. These receptors all stem from a man aged 35 to 70 with stage II squamous cell lung carcinoma. CDR3s include the opening cysteine and the closing phenylalanine or tryptophan. The D gene is left open where the match is weak.

V,J,D,CDR3
TRBV11-3,TRBJ2-1,NA,CASSLGWAPESEQFF
TRBV29-1,TRBJ1-1,NA,CSVAGGNTEAFF
TRBV6-7,TRBJ1-1,NA,CASGQGTEAFF
TRBV6-8,TRBJ1-4,NA,CASSLANEKLFF
TRBV11-3,TRBJ2-7,TRBD2,CASSYPGLGEYEQYF
TRBV11-3,TRBJ2-7,NA,CASSLSPEHYEQYF
TRBV19,TRBJ2-3,TRBD2,CASSIVGTSLGTDTQYF
TRBV9,TRBJ1-2,NA,CASSEGYYGYTF
TRBV11-3,TRBJ1-1,NA,CASSPPPRGYTEAFF
TRBV7-4,TRBJ2-1,NA,CASSDGRDNEQFF
TRBV21-1,TRBJ2-1,NA,CASTGLAVYNEQFF
TRBV9,TRBJ2-1,NA,CASTSWGGQNEQFF
TRBV6-8,TRBJ1-1,TRBD1,CASSDGTGGDLGNTEAFF
TRBV11-3,TRBJ2-1,NA,CASSPPEVASYNEQFF
TRBV28,TRBJ1-2,NA,CASSSQNLGYTF
TRBV14,TRBJ2-3,TRBD2,CASSQQTGLAGGPGHTQYF
TRBV5-1,TRBJ1-1,NA,CASSLDGMNTEAFF
TRBV6-8,TRBJ1-2,TRBD1,CATGTEQRIYGYTF
TRBV6-8,TRBJ2-2,NA,CASKQGNTGELFF
TRBV9,TRBJ2-1,NA,CASSVGRVRSNEQFF
TRBV19,TRBJ2-3,NA,CASSITGVFISDTQYF
TRBV29-1,TRBJ2-3,NA,CSVGGRTNTDTQYF
TRBV5-1,TRBJ2-7,NA,CASSSTQVPGGEQYF
TRBV9,TRBJ1-1,TRBD1,CASSSPGTGDTEAFF
TRBV6-7,TRBJ1-1,NA,CASSRQNEAFF
TRBV6-8,TRBJ1-1,TRBD1,CASSRFHRGNTEAFF
TRBV11-3,TRBJ2-3,TRBD1,CASSFETGTSDTQYF
TRBV19,TRBJ1-1,TRBD1,CASSPTGAGGLLDTEAFF
TRBV11-3,TRBJ1-1,NA,CASSLVGGGDTEAFF
TRBV18,TRBJ1-1,NA,CASSPTGQQGGTEAFF
TRBV9,TRBJ2-7,TRBD2,CASSATSGGEQYF
TRBV11-3,TRBJ2-1,NA,CASSLHPGSVDEQFF
TRBV15,TRBJ2-2,TRBD1,CATRGTGDTGELFF
TRBV6-8,TRBJ1-1,NA,CASSVDPGVNTEAFF
TRBV18,TRBJ2-4,NA,CASSQTEVRAKNIQYF
TRBV5-1,TRBJ1-6,NA,CASSLDKSNSPLHF
TRBV12-5,TRBJ2-1,TRBD2,CASGPSGRANGEQFF